This TCR delta chain was sequenced in a study of gamma-delta T cells after stem cell transplantation (dated by TCRdb to the mid-2010s). To prepare the library, RT-PCR was applied. The instrument given in TCRdb is Illumina MiSeq. Clones were re-identified by TCRdb from the public reads with CATT, and rows with the same DNA were merged. The table for this sample lists around 2,500 delta-chain clones; about 40% of them were counted only once. The top ten hold 21% of the sample. There are a few counts of this clone. Its antigen is not yet known. No much larger clonotype is one base removed from it; base qualities were not supplied. The CDR3 runs 19 residues from the cysteine to the phenylalanine. The only DNA kept is the CDR3, 57 bases in frame from the first base. CDR1 GEAIGNYY and CDR2 EKD were looked up in the germline V gene. From V the trimming removes 1 base and from J it removes 0 bases, while the gene matches leave 8 bases of the junction unaccounted for.

This clonotype was sampled from a human donor. It is not recorded whose cells these are; they may come from a transplant donor. The sequencing input was gamma-delta T cells. The chain links TRDV2 with TRDJ3, with TRDD3 identical over 7 junction bases. The DNA reads TGTGCCTGTGACACGGTAGGGGATAAAATCTCCTGGGACACCCGACAGATGTTTTTC. It encodes CACDTVGDKISWDTRQMFF.